This TCR beta chain emerged from a study of pediatric ulcerative colitis. The study's findings and limits: Clonal expansions reduced rectal repertoire diversity in acute severe colitis.

This clone is a singleton in its sample. Its antigen is not identified. This table comes from immunoSEQ multiplex PCR, and its TCRdb copy is limited to in-frame clones, with some not included. Of tens of thousands of clones listed, 73% were seen once; the top ten hold 0.74%. CDR1 and CDR2 from the germline V gene are SGHRS and YFSETQ. V was trimmed by 4 bases and J by 4 bases, leaving 12 bases between them. The CDR3 consists of 13 residues. One to two pinch biopsies were taken from the rectum during colonoscopy. This sequence joins TRBV5-1 and TRBJ2-7, with D perhaps matching TRBD1 or TRBD2 (5 bases each). The TCR sequence derives from a boy younger than 18 with moderate ulcerative colitis. What was sequenced was gut tissue. CDR3 sequence (DNA): TGCGCCAGCAGCACGGGACCGGGGTACGAGCAGTACTTC. This codes for CASSTGPGYEQYF.